Listed below are T cell receptor beta chains from one sample, sequenced in a study of shared clonotypes between healthy human individuals. Profiled with immunoSEQ multiplex PCR; TCRdb holds only in-frame clones, not every one. The table includes about 1.1 million clones, around 78% detected once. Sample: memory CD4+ T cells from PBMCs. The receptors stem from a man between 18 and 29 years old in good health. Some clones in this sample may be carry-over from other donors' samples. CDR3s include the opening cysteine and the closing phenylalanine or tryptophan. A D gene is named only where the DNA matches it firmly. The size of a clone is reported for some rows only, either as once, few or many, or as a class for expanded clones.

clone size: -
J gene: TRBJ2-7
D gene: -
V gene: TRBV10-3
CDR3 DNA: TGTGCCATCAGTGAGCGTAACAACGAGCAGTACTTC
CDR3 protein: CAISERNNEQYF

clone size: -
J gene: TRBJ2-7
D gene: TRBD1
V gene: TRBV6-6
CDR3 DNA: TGTGCCAGCAGTTCCCGACAGGGGGCGTACGAGCAGTACTTC
CDR3 protein: CASSSRQGAYEQYF

clone size: few
J gene: TRBJ2-7
D gene: -
V gene: TRBV18
CDR3 DNA: TGTGCCAGCTCACCGCTTTCAGGCAGTCTCGGCGAGCAGTACTTC
CDR3 protein: CASSPLSGSLGEQYF

clone size: -
J gene: TRBJ1-4
D gene: -
V gene: TRBV6-1
CDR3 DNA: TGTGCCAGCAGTGAGGGGCCGGGTCGTAAACTGTTTTTT
CDR3 protein: CASSEGPGRKLFF

clone size: -
J gene: TRBJ2-3
D gene: -
V gene: TRBV12-5
CDR3 DNA: TGTGCTAGTGGTCCGGGGGTGGTAACAGATACGCAGTATTTT
CDR3 protein: CASGPGVVTDTQYF

clone size: -
J gene: TRBJ2-7
D gene: -
V gene: TRBV6-5
CDR3 DNA: TGTGCCAGCAGTTACTGGCGGGGAGCCTACGAGCAGTACTTC
CDR3 protein: CASSYWRGAYEQYF

clone size: -
J gene: TRBJ2-7
D gene: -
V gene: TRBV18
CDR3 DNA: TGTGCCAGCTCACCACTCCCAGCCGGGGAGCAGTACTTC
CDR3 protein: CASSPLPAGEQYF

clone size: -
J gene: TRBJ2-7
D gene: -
V gene: TRBV30
CDR3 DNA: TGTGCCTGGAGTCGGACGGCCGGAAAGTACTTC
CDR3 protein: CAWSRTAGKYF

clone size: -
J gene: TRBJ2-5
D gene: -
V gene: TRBV18
CDR3 DNA: TGTGCCAGCTCGGACCTGGGGCAAGAGACCCAGTACTTC
CDR3 protein: CASSDLGQETQYF

clone size: -
J gene: TRBJ2-3
D gene: -
V gene: TRBV5-1
CDR3 DNA: TGCGCCAGCAGCTTGGGACAGATAACAGATACGCAGTATTTT
CDR3 protein: CASSLGQITDTQYF

clone size: -
J gene: TRBJ2-3
D gene: -
V gene: TRBV10-1
CDR3 DNA: TGCGCCAGCAGTGAGGGGCGGCCCCGATCGGCAGATACGCAGTATTTT
CDR3 protein: CASSEGRPRSADTQYF

clone size: -
J gene: TRBJ1-2
D gene: -
V gene: TRBV6-6
CDR3 DNA: TGTGCCAGCTACACCTCCCGGCAAGTGAGCGGCTACACCTTC
CDR3 protein: CASYTSRQVSGYTF

clone size: -
J gene: TRBJ1-5
D gene: -
V gene: TRBV19
CDR3 DNA: TGTGCCATCCCGGTAAAGGGGAGCAATCAGCCCCAGCATTTT
CDR3 protein: CAIPVKGSNQPQHF

clone size: few
J gene: TRBJ1-5
D gene: -
V gene: TRBV23-1
CDR3 DNA: TGCGCCAGCAGTAGGGTTGGGCAGGATGTTAGCAATCAGCCCCAGCATTTT
CDR3 protein: CASSRVGQDVSNQPQHF

clone size: once
J gene: TRBJ2-7
D gene: TRBD2
V gene: TRBV6-5
CDR3 DNA: TGTGCCAGCAGCAGGAAACTAGCGGGAGTGTACGAGCAGTACTTC
CDR3 protein: CASSRKLAGVYEQYF

clone size: -
J gene: TRBJ1-3
D gene: -
V gene: TRBV2
CDR3 DNA: TGTGCCACCGCCGGGAGCTCTGGAAACACCATATATTTT
CDR3 protein: CATAGSSGNTIYF

clone size: -
J gene: TRBJ1-2
D gene: -
V gene: TRBV11-2
CDR3 DNA: TGTGCCAGCAGCTCTCCCCGTCGTGAAACTGGTGGCTACACCTTC
CDR3 protein: CASSSPRRETGGYTF

clone size: -
J gene: TRBJ2-7
D gene: -
V gene: TRBV18
CDR3 DNA: TGTGCCAGCTCACCACCCCCAGGGCGCCCCTACGAGCAGTACTTC
CDR3 protein: CASSPPPGRPYEQYF

clone size: -
J gene: TRBJ2-3
D gene: -
V gene: TRBV5-1
CDR3 DNA: TGCGCCAGCAGCCCCAATTTCGGGGATAGCACAGATACGCAGTATTTT
CDR3 protein: CASSPNFGDSTDTQYF

clone size: once
J gene: TRBJ1-2
D gene: -
V gene: TRBV5-6
CDR3 DNA: TGTGCCAGCAGCCCACCGGACAGATTCGATGGCTACACCTTC
CDR3 protein: CASSPPDRFDGYTF

clone size: -
J gene: TRBJ1-1
D gene: TRBD1
V gene: TRBV7-8
CDR3 DNA: TGTGCCAGCAGCTTAGGATCGGGACAGGGGTTAAAAGCTTTCTTT
CDR3 protein: CASSLGSGQGLKAFF

clone size: -
J gene: TRBJ2-3
D gene: -
V gene: TRBV6-5
CDR3 DNA: TGTGCCAGCAGTTACTCCAGGGTCACAGATACGCAGTATTTT
CDR3 protein: CASSYSRVTDTQYF

clone size: -
J gene: TRBJ2-3
D gene: -
V gene: TRBV7-9
CDR3 DNA: TGTGCCAGCAGCTTAGGAGTAGGGATCACAGATACGCAGTATTTT
CDR3 protein: CASSLGVGITDTQYF

clone size: -
J gene: TRBJ1-2
D gene: TRBD1
V gene: TRBV5-6
CDR3 DNA: TGTGCCAGCAGGCTACTGGACAGGGAGTCTGGCTACACCTTC
CDR3 protein: CASRLLDRESGYTF

clone size: -
J gene: TRBJ1-2
D gene: -
V gene: TRBV9
CDR3 DNA: TGTGCCAGCAGCCCTAACCGAGGGATGAGCCGCTACACCTTC
CDR3 protein: CASSPNRGMSRYTF